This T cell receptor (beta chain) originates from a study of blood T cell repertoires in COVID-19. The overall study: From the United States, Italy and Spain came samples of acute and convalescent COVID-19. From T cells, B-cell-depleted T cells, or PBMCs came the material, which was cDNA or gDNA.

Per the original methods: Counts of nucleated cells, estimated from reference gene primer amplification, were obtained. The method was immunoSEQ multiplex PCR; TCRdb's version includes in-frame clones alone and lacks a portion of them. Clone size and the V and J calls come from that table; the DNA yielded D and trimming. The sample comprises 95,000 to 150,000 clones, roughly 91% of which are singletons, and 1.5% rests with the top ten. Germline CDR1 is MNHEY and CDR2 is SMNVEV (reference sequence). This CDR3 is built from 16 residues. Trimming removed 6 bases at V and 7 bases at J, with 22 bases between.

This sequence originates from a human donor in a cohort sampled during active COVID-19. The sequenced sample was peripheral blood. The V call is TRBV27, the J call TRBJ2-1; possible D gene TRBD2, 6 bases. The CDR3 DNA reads TGTGCCAGCAGGAGGTCGGGAGCGGGTTGGGGTAATGAGCAGTTCTTC. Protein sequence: CASRRSGAGWGNEQFF.